This T cell receptor beta chain appears in the sequencing data of a study of human T cells and chemical hapten exposure. General observations from the study: Sensitizing to DPC left TCRs with a frequency above 1 in 1000 unaltered.

TCRdb reanalysed the RACE reads using MiXCR and keeps one entry per CDR3 protein. This repertoire shows some 79,000 distinct CDR3 sequences, 10% found once; its top ten account for around 5%. Comments on this clonotype: Its antigen is currently unknown.

CDR1 and CDR2 from the germline V gene are DFQATT and SNEGSKA (reference sequence). V lost 2 bases and J lost 1, with 14 bases in between. There are 15 residues in the CDR3. Time point given: patch test 2, 6 weeks after DPC sensitization. Stated treatment: therapeutic diphenylcyclopropenone sensitization with weekly scalp DPC. The drawing of blood occurred before each patch test was applied. Alopecia patients deemed DPC-suitable, aged 18 to 70, excluding pregnancy. The source of this sequence is a woman in her fifties or sixties with alopecia areata. Some clones in this sample may be carry-over from other donors' samples. The chain employs TRBV20-1 and TRBJ1-1; D not resolved. Specimen: whole blood, collected in connection with sensitization to the hapten diphenylcyclopropenone (DPC). The CDR3 region has the DNA TGCAGTGCTAGATCCACGACACGGCGGAACACTGAAGCTTTCTTT. This sequence encodes CSARSTTRRNTEAFF.